This entry features one TCR beta chain sequence. Its antigen is currently unknown. The sample originates from a study of vaccination effects on CD4 cells after COVID-19. CDR3 length: 14 residues. V shed 4 bases, J shed 2 bases, and the junction held 3 bases outside the gene matches. Germline-derived CDR1 and CDR2 are KGHDR and SFDVKD. ViraFEST expansion of antigen-specific CD4+ T cells with viral peptide pools preceded sequencing. Following culture for 9 to 11 days, CD4+ T cells were isolated. The method was immunoSEQ multiplex PCR; TCRdb's version includes in-frame clones alone and lacks a portion of them. The data show around 79,000 clones, with around 70% seen just once and 1.5% to 2% held by the top ten.

The rearrangement links TRBV24-1 to TRBJ1-2; 7 bases are shared with TRBD1. The sample here was CD4+ T cells from PBMCs cultured with HCoV-229E spike peptides, taken before COVID-19 vaccination. The receptor was derived from a human donor who received a COVID-19 vaccine. CDR3 in DNA: TGTGCCACCAGTGACGCGGGACAGAACTATGGCTACACCTTC. Translated, it gives CATSDAGQNYGYTF.